The next 17 T cell receptor beta chains were all read from a single sample in a study of blood T cells in healthy people across ages. Combining a sample-barcoded 5' primer with a J-beta primer mix, a second PCR ran for roughly 6 to 11 cycles. TCRdb itself ran the 5' RACE reads through MiXCR, one entry per CDR3 protein. The sample comprises 1,500,000 or so distinct CDR3 sequences, around 55% of which are singletons, and 6.5% to 8.5% rests with the top ten. Specimen: blood. These receptors were collected from a man in his late teens or twenties in good health.

The V and J genes are TRBV7-9 and TRBJ1-2; TRBD1 is a possible D gene (5 bases). Trimming pared 5 bases from V and 5 bases from J, leaving 18 bases between. The CDR3 loop spans 15 amino acids. The germline V gene encodes CDR1 SEHNR and CDR2 FQNEAQ (reference sequence). The CDR3, as DNA: TGTGCCAGCAGCCACCGGGACGGGGAACGGTATGGCTACACCTTC. Translation: CASSHRDGERYGYTF.

The rearrangement joins TRBV6-5 to TRBJ2-2, with unresolved D. Trimming shortened V by 2 bases and J by 7 bases, and 14 bases separated the two germline ends. Germline CDR1 MNHEY, CDR2 SVGAGI. The CDR3 runs to 15 residues. In DNA, the CDR3 is TGTGCCAGCAGTTACAACCCTAAGACTGTCGGGGAGCTGTTTTTT. Encoded protein: CASSYNPKTVGELFF.

CDR3 in DNA: TGCGCCAGCAGCCAAGTTCCGTGGGGCACAGATACGCAGTATTTT. Translated: CASSQVPWGTDTQYF. This rearrangement joins TRBV4-3 to TRBJ2-3; D unresolved. Germline V gene sequence: CDR1 LGHNA, CDR2 YSLEER. The CDR3 runs 15 residues. The V end lost 1 base, the J end lost 1 base, and 9 bases lay between the germline ends.

The rearrangement links TRBV14 to TRBJ2-1; 12 bases map to TRBD2. The germline CDR1 and CDR2 sequences are SGHDN and FVKESK. V lost 8 bases to trimming and J lost 2 bases; unmatched junction nucleotides: 7. The CDR3 spans 16 residues. The CDR3 region has the DNA TGTGCCAGCCGAACTAGCGGGAGGAAACCCTACAATGAGCAGTTCTTC. It translates to CASRTSGRKPYNEQFF.

This clonotype was observed a few times. This sequence joins TRBV29-1 and TRBJ2-5, with 9 bases that match TRBD1. V dropped 3 bases and J dropped 2; count of bases not matched to a gene: 4. CDR3 length equals 14 residues. The germline V gene encodes CDR1 SQVTM and CDR2 ANQGSEA. DNA for the CDR3: TGCAGCGTTGATGGGGGACAGGGACAAGAGACCCAGTACTTC. Encoded protein: CSVDGGQGQETQYF.

The V gene is TRBV28, the J gene TRBJ2-7; 11 positions match TRBD1. The CDR3 runs to 15 residues. V was pared by 6 bases and J by 2 bases, with 6 bases of the junction left unmatched. CDR1 MDHEN and CDR2 SYDVKM come from the germline V gene. CDR3 sequence (DNA): TGTGCCAGCAGCGGGACAGGGGGTTCCACCTACGAGCAGTACTTC. This gives the protein CASSGTGGSTYEQYF.

The CDR3 nucleotides read TGTGCCAGCAGCCCCACTGTAATAAGACAGGGAGAGAAGGGCTACACCTTC. Its translation is CASSPTVIRQGEKGYTF. The chain joins TRBV7-2 to TRBJ1-2; 7 positions match TRBD1. After removal of 5 bases from V and 8 bases from J, the junction contained 20 bases not matched to a gene. Germline CDR1 SGHTA, CDR2 FQGNSA. The CDR3 runs 17 residues.

This chain uses TRBV20-1 with TRBJ2-2, with 8 bases that match TRBD1. Losses at the gene ends were 3 bases for V and 1 base for J; bases not matched to a gene: 4. Germline V CDR1 and CDR2: DFQATT, SNEGSKA (reference sequence). The CDR3 is 15 residues long. The CDR3 nucleotides read TGCAGTGCTAGGAAGGGGACAGGGAACACCGGGGAGCTGTTTTTT. Translated, it gives CSARKGTGNTGELFF.

The rearrangement uses TRBV15 and TRBJ2-2, with a weak D call TRBD1 (5 bases). The germline V gene encodes CDR1 LNHNV and CDR2 YYDKDF (reference sequence). Trimming removed 3 bases at V and 1 base at J, with 12 bases between. The CDR3 loop spans 16 amino acids. The CDR3 DNA is TGTGCCACCAGCAGGTACAGGACGGGGAACACCGGGGAGCTGTTTTTT. It codes for CATSRYRTGNTGELFF.

The genes are TRBV6-6 and TRBJ1-1; TRBD1 might be the D (5 bases). CDR1 and CDR2 from the germline V gene are MNHNY and SVGAGI (reference sequence). V was trimmed by 2 bases and J by 6 bases, leaving 16 bases between them. CDR3 size: 15 residues. The CDR3 region is CASSYNRGQDAEAFF. The CDR3 DNA sequence: TGTGCCAGCAGTTACAATAGGGGCCAGGACGCTGAAGCTTTCTTT.

The V gene is TRBV29-1, the J gene TRBJ1-5, with 7 bases that match TRBD1. This CDR3 is 14 amino acids long. The germline V gene encodes CDR1 SQVTM and CDR2 ANQGSEA. Trimming took 4 bases from V and 4 from J; bases not matched to a gene: 7. The CDR3 sequence: CSVAGDSPNQPQHF. In nucleotides, the CDR3 is TGCAGCGTTGCGGGGGACAGCCCTAATCAGCCCCAGCATTTT.

The chain links TRBV4-1 to TRBJ1-3; TRBD1 aligns across 7 bases. This CDR3 is 17 amino acids long. V lost 0 bases and J lost 3; bases outside the gene matches: 8. Germline CDR1 reads MGHRA; CDR2 reads YSYEKL. The CDR3 nucleotides are TGCGCCAGCAGCCAAGATCCCCGACAGGGCCTTGGAAACACCATATATTTT. It translates to CASSQDPRQGLGNTIYF.

This chain connects TRBV18 to TRBJ2-4; 13 bases map to TRBD2. V shed 8 bases, J shed 8 bases, and the junction held 9 bases outside the gene matches. CDR3 size: 15 residues. Looked up from germline, CDR1 is KGHSH and CDR2 is LQKENI. The CDR3 region is CASPGTSGNGDIQYF. CDR3 nucleotide sequence: TGTGCCAGCCCCGGGACTAGCGGGAATGGAGACATTCAGTACTTC.

This sequence joins TRBV27 and TRBJ1-6; D may be TRBD1 (6 bases). Germline V lookup: CDR1 MNHEY, CDR2 SMNVEV (reference sequence). The CDR3 extends over 15 amino acids. Trimming removed 5 bases at V and 5 bases at J, with 13 bases between. Written as DNA, the CDR3 is TGTGCCAGCAGTGTAACAGGGTCGGATAATTCACCCCTCCACTTT. Its translation is CASSVTGSDNSPLHF.

The rearrangement links TRBV5-1 to TRBJ2-5; D is unresolved. The CDR3 extends over 15 amino acids. Germline V gene data show CDR1 as SGHRS and CDR2 as YFSETQ. The V and J ends lost 0 bases and 2 bases respectively, with 11 bases between them. The CDR3 coding sequence is TGCGCCAGCAGCTTGGACCAACACGATCAAGAGACCCAGTACTTC. Translated, it gives CASSLDQHDQETQYF.

This chain connects TRBV7-2 to TRBJ2-3; 8 bases line up with TRBD2. Germline V gene data show CDR1 as SGHTA and CDR2 as FQGNSA. CDR3 size: 16 residues. V dropped 5 bases and J dropped 4; count of bases not matched to a gene: 11. CDR3 sequence (DNA): TGTGCCAGCAGCCACACGGGGGGGCAGGTAGCAGATACGCAGTATTTT. Translation: CASSHTGGQVADTQYF.

This clonotype was seen a handful of times. The chain couples TRBV28 to TRBJ2-7; 8 bases match TRBD1. Unmatched junction bases numbered 8, after V lost 5 bases and J lost 5 bases. The germline gives CDR1 MDHEN, CDR2 SYDVKM. The CDR3 contains 14 residues. The CDR3 here is CASSPDRVVHEQYF. The CDR3 DNA sequence: TGTGCCAGCAGTCCGGACAGGGTCGTCCACGAGCAGTACTTC.